Following are 32 T cell receptor beta chains from one sample sequenced in a study of blood T cell repertoires in COVID-19. This table comes from immunoSEQ multiplex PCR, and its TCRdb copy is limited to in-frame clones, with some not included. The sample lists roughly 250,000 clones; 70% to 75% were seen once. Specimen: peripheral blood. These receptors all stem from a woman of 80 years or more with acute or convalescent COVID-19.

This chain connects TRBV24-1 to TRBJ1-5; D unclear. There are 13 residues in the CDR3. Germline loops: CDR1 KGHDR, CDR2 SFDVKD. V was shortened by 3 bases and J by 6 bases, with 8 bases between the two germline ends. The CDR3 DNA reads TGTGCCACCAGTGATGGGGAGATTCAGCCCCAGCATTTT. Amino acid sequence: CATSDGEIQPQHF.

This rearrangement joins TRBV7-2 to TRBJ2-1, with D perhaps TRBD1 (5 bases). The length of the CDR3 is 15 residues. V shed 0 bases and J shed 5 bases, with 11 bases lying between them. Germline V gives CDR1 SGHTA, CDR2 FQGNSA. CDR3 amino acids: CASSLAGATHNEQFF. The CDR3 nucleotides are TGTGCCAGCAGCTTAGCAGGGGCTACCCACAATGAGCAGTTCTTC.

V and J are TRBV9 and TRBJ1-2, with 7 bases that match TRBD1. This CDR3 region has 16 residues. V lost 0 bases and J lost 5; bases outside the gene matches: 10. Germline values: CDR1 SGDLS, CDR2 YYNGEE. The DNA for the CDR3 is TGTGCCAGCAGCGTAGGGATTGGAGGGGGCAGGTATGGCTACACCTTC. Its translation is CASSVGIGGGRYGYTF. Full variable domain (rest looked up from reference TRBV9 and TRBJ1-2): DSGVTQTPKHLITATGQRVTLRCSPRSGDLSVYWYQQSLDQGLQFLIQYYNGEERAKGNILERFSAQQFPDLHSELNLSSLELGDSALYFCASSVGIGGGRYGYTFGSGTRLTVV.

The DNA for the CDR3 is TGTGCCAGCAGCTCCTGGACTAGCGGGAGGACAGATACGCAGTATTTT. Residues: CASSSWTSGRTDTQYF. The chain uses TRBV28 and TRBJ2-3; the match to TRBD2 covers 14 bases. This CDR3 comprises 16 residues. V lost 6 bases to trimming and J lost 3 bases; unmatched junction nucleotides: 5. Germline CDR1 MDHEN, CDR2 SYDVKM.

A note on this clone: A far larger clone is off by one base, so a read error is likely. Different DNA sequences within this sample yield the same CDR3. This chain uses TRBV7-9 with TRBJ1-1; 7 nucleotides match TRBD1. V lost 6 bases, J lost 5 bases, and 3 bases stayed unmatched. This CDR3 region has 12 residues. Germline V gene lookup returns CDR1 SEHNR and CDR2 FQNEAQ (reference sequence). The CDR3 loop is CASSQQGTEAFF. CDR3 nucleotide sequence: TGTGCCAGCAGTCAACAGGGGACTGAAGCTTTCTTT.

The chain couples TRBV10-3 to TRBJ2-5, with 9 nucleotides matching TRBD2. J gave up 3 bases and V 5 bases, and 13 bases lay outside the gene matches. Germline V gives CDR1 ENHRY, CDR2 SYGVKD. The CDR3 totals 17 residues. The CDR3 spells CAISSPERGVFEETQYF. The DNA of the CDR3 is TGTGCCATCAGTTCCCCAGAGCGGGGGGTTTTTGAAGAGACCCAGTACTTC.

This clone has a single count. V gene TRBV5-4 combines with J gene TRBJ1-1; D not resolved. The CDR3 spans 16 residues. Trimming removed 4 bases at V and 2 bases at J, with 18 bases between. Germline loops: CDR1 SGHNT, CDR2 YYREEE (reference sequence). The CDR3 DNA reads as TGTGCCAGCAGCAAAGATAGGACGGACTTAAACACTGAAGCTTTCTTT. Translated, it gives CASSKDRTDLNTEAFF.

V is TRBV6-1 and J is TRBJ2-3, with TRBD2 identical over 8 bases. CDR1 and CDR2 (germline): MNHNS, SASEGT. Trimming at V came to 0 bases and at J to 6 bases, leaving 8 bases not matched to a gene. The CDR3 runs to 16 residues. The CDR3 region has the DNA TGTGCCAGCAGTGAAGCCGGGGGGGCCATAGGGGATACGCAGTATTTT. It encodes CASSEAGGAIGDTQYF.

In this sample, this clone turned up once. This sequence joins TRBV2 and TRBJ2-7; 8 nucleotides agree with TRBD2. Germline values: CDR1 SNHLY, CDR2 FYNNEI. The CDR3 runs 14 residues. V was pared by 6 bases and J by 1 base, with 5 bases of the junction left unmatched. Here the CDR3 reads CASRVAGLSYEQYF. CDR3 bases: TGTGCCAGCAGGGTAGCGGGACTTTCCTACGAGCAGTACTTC.

This sequence joins TRBV12-3 or TRBV12-4 and TRBJ2-2; D possibly corresponds to TRBD1 (6 bases). V shed 8 bases and J shed 4 bases, with 11 bases lying between them. This CDR3 comprises 13 residues. The CDR3 coding sequence is TGTGCCAGCTCCCCGACAGGCACCGGGGAGCTGTTTTTT. Protein sequence: CASSPTGTGELFF.

The V call is TRBV19, the J call TRBJ2-7; the match to TRBD1 covers 9 bases. Germline CDR1 LNHDA, CDR2 SQIVND (reference sequence). J gave up 0 bases and V 4 bases, and 4 bases lay outside the gene matches. The CDR3 runs 15 residues. This chain's CDR3 is CASSTLTGGSYEQYF. The CDR3 region has the DNA TGTGCCAGTAGTACCCTGACAGGGGGCTCCTACGAGCAGTACTTC.

This chain joins TRBV5-1 and TRBJ1-6, with 9 bases aligning to TRBD1. The CDR3 consists of 12 residues. The junction had 0 bases not matched to a gene; V was cut back by 7 bases and J by 7 bases. The V gene's germline CDR1 is SGHRS and CDR2 YFSETQ. DNA for the CDR3: TGCGCCAGCGGGACAGGGAATTCACCCCTCCACTTT. Translating it yields CASGTGNSPLHF.

The CDR3 loop reads CASSIIHGGQPYEQYF. DNA of the CDR3: TGTGCCAGTAGTATAATCCATGGAGGGCAGCCTTACGAGCAGTACTTC. The chain combines TRBV19 with TRBJ2-7; possibly TRBD2 for D (6 bases). This CDR3 spans 16 amino acids. V was clipped by 2 bases and J by 4 bases, with 18 bases between them. From germline, CDR1 is LNHDA and CDR2 SQIVND (reference sequence). The entire variable domain, with the rest obtained from reference TRBV19 and TRBJ2-7, is as follows: DGGITQSPKYLFRKEGQNVTLSCEQNLNHDAMYWYRQDPGQGLRLIYYSQIVNDFQKGDIAEGYSVSREKKESFPLTVTSAQKNPTAFYLCASSIIHGGQPYEQYFGPGTRLTVT.

The chain has TRBV19 and TRBJ2-3, with D perhaps matching TRBD1 (5 bases). Germline V gives CDR1 LNHDA, CDR2 SQIVND (reference sequence). V gave up 7 bases and J gave up 3 bases, with 17 bases separating them. This CDR3 is 15 amino acids long. The CDR3, as DNA: TGTGCCAGTACATCCTTGGGGCATTCTACAGATACGCAGTATTTT. Protein product: CASTSLGHSTDTQYF.

In this sample, this clone turned up a few times. The chain uses TRBV3-1 (or the pseudogene TRBV3-2) and TRBJ1-3; the match to TRBD1 covers 8 bases. The CDR3 sequence is 16 residues long. Germline V gene data show CDR1 as LGHDT and CDR2 as YNNKEL (reference sequence). V dropped 2 bases and J dropped 3; count of bases not matched to a gene: 6. This chain's CDR3 is CASSQRTGSSGNTIYF. The CDR3 DNA sequence: TGTGCCAGCAGCCAAAGGACAGGGAGCAGTGGAAACACCATATATTTT.

In nucleotides, the CDR3 is TGCAGCGTTGAACGGGAGGGCTATGAGCAGTTCTTC. It is translated as CSVEREGYEQFF. The rearrangement uses TRBV29-1 and TRBJ2-1; 8 positions match TRBD2. CDR3 length: 12 amino acids. The V and J ends lost 2 bases and 8 bases, in that order; junction bases with no gene match: 2. Germline V gene lookup returns CDR1 SQVTM and CDR2 ANQGSEA.

The chain has TRBV19 and TRBJ1-2; D unclear. Germline assignment: CDR1 LNHDA and CDR2 SQIVND (reference sequence). The CDR3 extends over 12 amino acids. The V end was cut by 8 bases, the J end by 4 bases, with 11 bases between. The chain's CDR3 is CASREGFYGYTF. The CDR3 DNA follows: TGTGCCAGTCGTGAGGGCTTCTATGGCTACACCTTC.

The gene calls are TRBV29-1 and TRBJ1-1; a weak D match, TRBD1 (5 bases). Trimming left V 7 bases short and J 7 bases short, with 19 bases between. Looked up from germline, CDR1 is SQVTM and CDR2 is ANQGSEA. The CDR3 has 13 amino acids. Here the CDR3 reads CSAGGGLRGEAFF. CDR3 DNA sequence: TGCAGCGCTGGGGGAGGGCTTCGCGGTGAAGCTTTCTTT.

The CDR3 DNA reads TGCGCCAGCAGTTTCACCGGGACAGGCTACTACAATGAGCAGTTCTTC. Translation gives CASSFTGTGYYNEQFF. V usage is TRBV5-1 and J usage is TRBJ2-1; 8 nucleotides match TRBD1. The V and J ends lost 5 bases and 3 bases, in that order; junction bases with no gene match: 10. CDR1 and CDR2 (germline): SGHRS, YFSETQ. This CDR3 spans 16 amino acids. Complete variable domain (other parts from reference TRBV5-1 and TRBJ2-1): KAGVTQTPRYLIKTRGQQVTLSCSPISGHRSVSWYQQTPGQGLQFLFEYFSETQRNKGNFPGRFSGRQFSNSRSEMNVSTLELGDSALYLCASSFTGTGYYNEQFFGPGTRLTVL.

This clone was seen only once. The gene calls are TRBV6-6 and TRBJ1-3, with TRBD1 matching over 10 bases. V shed 6 bases and J 2 bases; nucleotides not matched to a gene: 7. Germline V gene data show CDR1 as MNHNY and CDR2 as SVGAGI (reference sequence). This CDR3 has 16 residues. The CDR3 sequence is CASRTTGGATGNTIYF. The CDR3 nucleotides read TGTGCCAGCAGAACGACAGGGGGCGCAACTGGAAACACCATATATTTT.

The gene calls are TRBV5-4 and TRBJ2-2; perhaps TRBD1 as D (6 bases). Germline CDR1 and CDR2: SGHNT and YYREEE (reference sequence). The CDR3 extends over 15 amino acids. V was shortened by 4 bases and J by 2 bases, with 12 bases between the two germline ends. The CDR3: CASSPGTSNTGELFF. The CDR3 region has the DNA TGTGCCAGCAGCCCCGGGACATCCAACACCGGGGAGCTGTTTTTT. The entire variable domain, with the rest obtained from reference TRBV5-4 and TRBJ2-2, is as follows: ETGVTQSPTHLIKTRGQQVTLRCSSQSGHNTVSWYQQALGQGPQFIFQYYREEENGRGNFPPRFSGLQFPNYSSELNVNALELDDSALYLCASSPGTSNTGELFFGEGSRLTVL.

The V and J genes are TRBV7-9 and TRBJ1-6, with a possible D match to TRBD1 (5 bases). V shed 8 bases and J shed 0 bases, with 14 bases lying between them. Germline CDR1 is SEHNR and CDR2 is FQNEAQ (reference sequence). CDR3 length: 16 residues. The CDR3 protein is CASAGGGSSYNSPLHF. DNA for the CDR3: TGTGCCAGCGCTGGGGGGGGGAGCTCCTATAATTCACCCCTCCACTTT.

This rearrangement joins TRBV5-4 to TRBJ2-5; 9 bases match TRBD1. Germline V gene lookup returns CDR1 SGHNT and CDR2 YYREEE (reference sequence). The CDR3 contains 17 residues. J lost 3 bases, V lost 0 bases, and 9 bases had no gene match. The CDR3, as DNA: TGTGCCAGCAGCTTGGGTGGGTACAGGGGGCCCAAAGAGACCCAGTACTTC. Translation: CASSLGGYRGPKETQYF.

This clone turned up a few times. This chain uses TRBV5-1 with TRBJ1-1; TRBD1 aligns across 7 bases. The CDR3 is made up of 15 amino acids. V was pared by 4 bases and J by 0 bases, with 6 bases of the junction left unmatched. The V gene's germline CDR1 is SGHRS and CDR2 YFSETQ. The CDR3 is CASSLPGGVNTEAFF. The CDR3 DNA reads as TGCGCCAGCAGCCTCCCAGGGGGTGTGAACACTGAAGCTTTCTTT.

The V gene is TRBV5-1, the J gene TRBJ2-3; 9 bases fit TRBD2. Germline-derived CDR1 and CDR2 are SGHRS and YFSETQ. This CDR3 is 17 amino acids long. Unmatched junction bases numbered 8, after V lost 3 bases and J lost 0 bases. CDR3 in DNA: TGCGCCAGCAGCTCCGGGACTAGCTCCGCTAGCACAGATACGCAGTATTTT. Protein: CASSSGTSSASTDTQYF.

The CDR3 DNA sequence: TGTGCCTGGAGTGTAGGGACAGGGGTGAGGGAGACCCAGTACTTC. This codes for CAWSVGTGVRETQYF. The rearrangement joins TRBV30 to TRBJ2-5; TRBD1 matches 10 bases. Trimming cost V 0 bases and J 5 bases; bases outside gene matches: 6. This CDR3 spans 15 amino acids. Germline V CDR1 and CDR2: GTSNPN, SVGIG (reference sequence).

This clone has just a few counts. The V and J genes are TRBV30 and TRBJ2-5, with no clear D. V was trimmed by 2 bases and J by 5 bases, leaving 12 bases between them. CDR3 length: 13 amino acids. Germline V gene lookup returns CDR1 GTSNPN and CDR2 SVGIG (reference sequence). CDR3 in amino acids: CAWSKGSRETQYF. DNA for the CDR3: TGTGCCTGGAGTAAAGGCTCGAGGGAGACCCAGTACTTC.

This clone showed up just a few times. The CDR3 nucleotides read TGTGCCAGCAGTTCCCTACAGGGGGTTTTTGTAAAACTGTTTTTT. Protein: CASSSLQGVFVKLFF. The J gene is TRBJ1-4, the V gene TRBV28, with 8 positions matching TRBD1. Germline V gene data show CDR1 as MDHEN and CDR2 as SYDVKM. The CDR3 length is 15 residues. The ends lost 4 bases at V and 10 bases at J; junction bases unmatched: 11. The complete variable domain, with remaining parts taken from reference TRBV28 and TRBJ1-4, reads DVKVTQSSRYLVKRTGEKVFLECVQDMDHENMFWYRQDPGLGLRLIYFSYDVKMKEKGDIPEGYSVSREKKERFSLILESASTNQTSMYLCASSSLQGVFVKLFFGSGTQLSVL.

The chain employs TRBV5-4 and TRBJ2-3, with TRBD2 identical over 9 bases. Per the germline V gene, CDR1 is SGHNT and CDR2 is YYREEE (reference sequence). V trimming: 0 bases; J trimming: 3 bases; junction bases outside the gene matches: 8. This CDR3 contains 17 residues. The chain's CDR3 is CASSLALAGGQTDTQYF. Written as DNA, the CDR3 is TGTGCCAGCAGCTTGGCTTTGGCGGGGGGGCAGACAGATACGCAGTATTTT.

This clone was seen repeatedly, ten times or more. The chain is built from TRBV19 and TRBJ1-1; possible D gene TRBD1, 5 bases. CDR3 length: 14 amino acids. The ends were cut back, 7 bases at V and 1 base at J, with 13 bases in the middle. Germline assignment: CDR1 LNHDA and CDR2 SQIVND (reference sequence). The CDR3 nucleotides read TGTGCCAGTACTCATAGACAGCGGAACACTGAAGCTTTCTTT. As protein: CASTHRQRNTEAFF.

This chain connects TRBV7-9 to TRBJ1-1; tentatively, D is TRBD1 (6 bases). V gave up 2 bases and J gave up 7 bases, with 17 bases separating them. CDR3 size: 15 residues. Germline V CDR1 and CDR2: SEHNR, FQNEAQ (reference sequence). CDR3 sequence: CASSLTGSGWIEAFF. In nucleotides, the CDR3 is TGTGCCAGCAGCTTAACAGGGTCGGGATGGATTGAAGCTTTCTTT.

J is TRBJ2-1 and V is TRBV10-1; possibly TRBD1 for D (5 bases). Germline loops: CDR1 WNHNN, CDR2 SYGVQD (reference sequence). This CDR3 is 13 amino acids long. The V end lost 5 bases, the J end lost 0 bases, and 5 bases lay between the germline ends. The CDR3 spells CASSRGSYNEQFF. The CDR3 DNA reads TGCGCCAGCAGTAGGGGCTCCTACAATGAGCAGTTCTTC.